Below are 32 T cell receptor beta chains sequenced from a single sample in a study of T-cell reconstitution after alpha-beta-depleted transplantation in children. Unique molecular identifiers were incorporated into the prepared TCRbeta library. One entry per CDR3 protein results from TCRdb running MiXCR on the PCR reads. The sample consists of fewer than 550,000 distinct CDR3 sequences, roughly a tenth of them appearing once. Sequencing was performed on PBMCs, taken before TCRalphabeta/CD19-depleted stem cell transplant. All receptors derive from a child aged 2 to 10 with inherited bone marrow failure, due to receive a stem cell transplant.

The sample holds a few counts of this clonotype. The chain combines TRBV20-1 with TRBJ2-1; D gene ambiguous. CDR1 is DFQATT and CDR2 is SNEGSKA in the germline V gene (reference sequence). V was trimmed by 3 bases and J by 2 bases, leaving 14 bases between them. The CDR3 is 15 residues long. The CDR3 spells CSARPLTTAYNEQFF. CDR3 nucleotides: TGCAGTGCTAGGCCTCTGACGACGGCCTACAATGAGCAGTTCTTC.

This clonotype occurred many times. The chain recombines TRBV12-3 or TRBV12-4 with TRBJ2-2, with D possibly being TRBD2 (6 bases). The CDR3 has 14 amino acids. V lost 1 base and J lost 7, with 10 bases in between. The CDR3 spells CASSLEAGHGELFF. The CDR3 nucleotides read TGTGCCAGCAGTTTAGAAGCGGGTCACGGGGAGCTGTTTTTT.

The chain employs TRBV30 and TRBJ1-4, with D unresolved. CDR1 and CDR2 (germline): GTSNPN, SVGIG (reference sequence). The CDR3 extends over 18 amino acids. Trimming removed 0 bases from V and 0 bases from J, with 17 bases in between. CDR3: CAWSVPGMGVATNEKLFF. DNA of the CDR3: TGTGCCTGGAGTGTACCCGGGATGGGAGTTGCAACTAATGAAAAACTGTTTTTT.

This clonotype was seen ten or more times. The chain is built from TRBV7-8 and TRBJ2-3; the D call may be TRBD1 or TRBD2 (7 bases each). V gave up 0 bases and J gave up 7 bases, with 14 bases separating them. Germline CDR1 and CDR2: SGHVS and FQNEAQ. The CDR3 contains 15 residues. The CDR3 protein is CASSLAGGGVNTQYF. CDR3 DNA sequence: TGTGCCAGCAGCTTAGCGGGAGGGGGCGTGAATACGCAGTATTTT.

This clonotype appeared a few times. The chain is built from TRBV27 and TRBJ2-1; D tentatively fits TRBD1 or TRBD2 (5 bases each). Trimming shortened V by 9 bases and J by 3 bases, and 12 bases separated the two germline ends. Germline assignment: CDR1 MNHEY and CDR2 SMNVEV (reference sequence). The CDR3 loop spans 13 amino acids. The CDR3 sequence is CASSGTVYNEQFF. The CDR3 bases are TGTGCCAGTTCCGGGACGGTCTACAATGAGCAGTTCTTC.

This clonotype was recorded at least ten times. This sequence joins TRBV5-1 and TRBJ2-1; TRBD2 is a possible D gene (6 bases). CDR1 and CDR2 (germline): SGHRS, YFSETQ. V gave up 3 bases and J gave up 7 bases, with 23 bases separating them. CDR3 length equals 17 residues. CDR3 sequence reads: CASSWAGGFVGRNEQFF. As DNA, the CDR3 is TGCGCCAGCAGCTGGGCTGGTGGGTTCGTGGGGAGGAATGAGCAGTTCTTC.

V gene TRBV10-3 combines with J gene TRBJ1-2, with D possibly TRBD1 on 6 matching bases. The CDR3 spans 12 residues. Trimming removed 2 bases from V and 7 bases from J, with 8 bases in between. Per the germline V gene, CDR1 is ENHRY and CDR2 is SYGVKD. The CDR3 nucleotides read TGTGCCATCAGTGAGCAGGGGAGTGGCTACACCTTC. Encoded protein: CAISEQGSGYTF.

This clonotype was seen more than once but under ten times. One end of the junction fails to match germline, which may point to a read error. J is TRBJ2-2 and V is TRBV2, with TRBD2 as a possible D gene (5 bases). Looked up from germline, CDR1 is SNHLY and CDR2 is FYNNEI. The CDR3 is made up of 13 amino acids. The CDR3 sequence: CTSHESSNGELFF. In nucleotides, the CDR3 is TGTACCAGCCACGAGTCTAGCAACGGGGAGCTGTTTTTT.

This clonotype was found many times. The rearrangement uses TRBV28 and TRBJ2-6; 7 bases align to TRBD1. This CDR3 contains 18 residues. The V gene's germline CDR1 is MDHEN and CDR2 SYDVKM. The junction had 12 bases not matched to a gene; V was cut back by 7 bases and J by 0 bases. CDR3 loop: CASKEGGRLLSGANVLTF. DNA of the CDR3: TGTGCCAGCAAAGAAGGGGGCAGGCTCCTCTCTGGGGCCAACGTCCTGACTTTC.

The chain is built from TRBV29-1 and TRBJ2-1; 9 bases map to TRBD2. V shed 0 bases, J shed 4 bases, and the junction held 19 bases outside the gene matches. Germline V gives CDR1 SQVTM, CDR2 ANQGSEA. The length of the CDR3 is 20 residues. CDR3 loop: CSVEDGSGGGLARGYNEQFF. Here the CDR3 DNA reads TGCAGCGTTGAAGATGGATCCGGCGGGGGACTAGCCCGGGGGTACAATGAGCAGTTCTTC.

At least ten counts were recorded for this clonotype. Here the CDR3 reads CASSVGAEGMNTEAFF. The DNA of the CDR3 is TGTGCCAGCAGCGTTGGGGCAGAGGGGATGAACACTGAAGCTTTCTTT. The chain carries TRBV9 and TRBJ1-1, with D possibly being TRBD1 (5 bases). CDR1 is SGDLS, CDR2 YYNGEE, per germline. The length of the CDR3 is 16 residues. Between the trimmed V and J ends, which lost 2 bases and 0 bases, there was a span of 14 bases.

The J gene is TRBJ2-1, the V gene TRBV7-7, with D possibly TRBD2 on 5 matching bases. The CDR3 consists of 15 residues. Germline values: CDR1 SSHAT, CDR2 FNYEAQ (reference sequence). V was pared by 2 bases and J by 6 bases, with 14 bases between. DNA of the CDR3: TGTGCCAGCAGCTTATGGCCGGGAATCGGCAATGAGCAGTTCTTC. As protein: CASSLWPGIGNEQFF.

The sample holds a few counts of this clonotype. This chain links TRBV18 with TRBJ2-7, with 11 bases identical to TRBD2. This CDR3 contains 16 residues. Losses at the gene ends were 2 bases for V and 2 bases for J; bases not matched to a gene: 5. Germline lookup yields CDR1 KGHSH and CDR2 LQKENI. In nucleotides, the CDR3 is TGTGCCAGCTCACCAAAGACTAGCGGGAACCCCTACGAGCAGTACTTC. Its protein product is CASSPKTSGNPYEQYF.

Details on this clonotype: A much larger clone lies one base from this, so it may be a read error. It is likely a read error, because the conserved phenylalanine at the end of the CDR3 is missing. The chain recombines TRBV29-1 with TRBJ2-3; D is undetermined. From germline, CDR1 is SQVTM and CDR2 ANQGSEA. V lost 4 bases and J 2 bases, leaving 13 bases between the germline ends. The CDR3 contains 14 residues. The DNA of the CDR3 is TGCAGCGTTGGAAGGCGGACCTTCACAGATACGCAGTATTCT. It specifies CSVGRRTFTDTQYS.

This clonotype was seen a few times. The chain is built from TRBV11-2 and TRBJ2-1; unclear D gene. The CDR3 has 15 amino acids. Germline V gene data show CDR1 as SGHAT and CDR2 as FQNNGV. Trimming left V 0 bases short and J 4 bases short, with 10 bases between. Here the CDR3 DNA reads TGTGCCAGCAGCTTAGATCATTGGGAATACAATGAGCAGTTCTTC. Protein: CASSLDHWEYNEQFF.

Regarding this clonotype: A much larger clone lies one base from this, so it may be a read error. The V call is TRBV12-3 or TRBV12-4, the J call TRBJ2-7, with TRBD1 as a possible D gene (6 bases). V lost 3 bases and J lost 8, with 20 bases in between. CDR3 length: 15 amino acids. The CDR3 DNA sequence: TGTGCCAGCAGTTTTAGTCTAGAAGGGGGATACAAGCAGTACTTC. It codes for CASSFSLEGGYKQYF.

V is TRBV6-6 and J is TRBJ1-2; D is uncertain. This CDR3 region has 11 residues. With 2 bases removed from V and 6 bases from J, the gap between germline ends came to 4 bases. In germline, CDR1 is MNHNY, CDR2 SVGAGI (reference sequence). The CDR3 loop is CASSYQNGYTF. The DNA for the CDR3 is TGTGCCAGCAGTTACCAGAATGGCTACACCTTC.

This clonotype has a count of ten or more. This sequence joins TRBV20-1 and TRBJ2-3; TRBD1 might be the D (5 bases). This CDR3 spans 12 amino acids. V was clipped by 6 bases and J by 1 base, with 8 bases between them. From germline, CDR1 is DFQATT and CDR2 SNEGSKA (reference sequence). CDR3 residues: CSAVQGTDTQYF. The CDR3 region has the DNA TGCAGTGCGGTACAGGGCACAGATACGCAGTATTTT.

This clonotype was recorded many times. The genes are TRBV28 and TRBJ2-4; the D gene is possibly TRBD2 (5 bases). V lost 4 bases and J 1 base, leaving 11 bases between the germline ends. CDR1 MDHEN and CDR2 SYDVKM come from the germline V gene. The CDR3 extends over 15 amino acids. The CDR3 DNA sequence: TGTGCCAGCAGTTCGGGATTAAACGCCAAAAACATTCAGTACTTC. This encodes CASSSGLNAKNIQYF.

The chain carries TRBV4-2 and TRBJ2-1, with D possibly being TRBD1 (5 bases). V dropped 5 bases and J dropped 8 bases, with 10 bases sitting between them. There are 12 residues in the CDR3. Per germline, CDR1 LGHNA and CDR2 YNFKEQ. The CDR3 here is CASSLDSDEQFF. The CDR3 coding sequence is TGTGCCAGCAGCTTAGACAGCGATGAGCAGTTCTTC.

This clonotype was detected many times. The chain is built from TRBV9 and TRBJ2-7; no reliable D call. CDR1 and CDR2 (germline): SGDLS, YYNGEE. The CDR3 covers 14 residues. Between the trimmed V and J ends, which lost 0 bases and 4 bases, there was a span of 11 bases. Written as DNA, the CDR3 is TGTGCCAGCAGCGTAGGTGCAGTGCAGTACGAGCAGTACTTC. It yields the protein CASSVGAVQYEQYF.

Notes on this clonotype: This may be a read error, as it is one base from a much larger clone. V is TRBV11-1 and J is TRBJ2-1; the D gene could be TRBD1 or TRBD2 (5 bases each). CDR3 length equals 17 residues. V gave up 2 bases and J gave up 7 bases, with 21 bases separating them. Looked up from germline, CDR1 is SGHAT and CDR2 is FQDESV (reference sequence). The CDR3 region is CASSLSRTVGGGNEQFF. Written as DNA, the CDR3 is TGTGCCAGCAGCTTAAGCCGGACTGTAGGTGGGGGAAATGAGCAGTTCTTC.

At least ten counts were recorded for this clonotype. CDR3 region: CASSLNSFDLNTEAFF. In nucleotides, the CDR3 is TGCGCCAGCAGCTTAAACAGCTTCGACCTGAACACTGAAGCTTTCTTT. V is TRBV5-1 and J is TRBJ1-1, with D unresolved. Per germline, CDR1 SGHRS and CDR2 YFSETQ. V lost 2 bases, J lost 0 bases, and 14 bases lay in between. The CDR3 consists of 16 residues.

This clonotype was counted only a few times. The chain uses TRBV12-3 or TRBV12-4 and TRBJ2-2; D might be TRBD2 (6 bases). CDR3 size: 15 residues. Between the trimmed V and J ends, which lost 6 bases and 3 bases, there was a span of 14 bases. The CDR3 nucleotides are TGTGCCAGCAGCCATGGGGGGTTCGACACCGGGGAGCTGTTTTTT. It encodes CASSHGGFDTGELFF.

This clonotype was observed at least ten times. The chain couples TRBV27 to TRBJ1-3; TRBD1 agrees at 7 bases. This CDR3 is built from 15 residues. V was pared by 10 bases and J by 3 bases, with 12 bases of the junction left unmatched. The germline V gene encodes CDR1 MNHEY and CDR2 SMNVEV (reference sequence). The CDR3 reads CATKPSGGIGNTIYF. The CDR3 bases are TGTGCCACCAAACCCTCAGGGGGGATTGGAAACACCATATATTTT.

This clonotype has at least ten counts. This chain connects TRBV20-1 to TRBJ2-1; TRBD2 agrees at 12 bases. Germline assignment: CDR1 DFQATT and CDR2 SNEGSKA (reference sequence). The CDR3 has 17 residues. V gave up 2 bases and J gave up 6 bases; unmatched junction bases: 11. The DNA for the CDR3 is TGCAGTGCTAGAAGGCTAGCGGGAGGGATCCGGATCAATGAGCAGTTCTTC. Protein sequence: CSARRLAGGIRINEQFF.

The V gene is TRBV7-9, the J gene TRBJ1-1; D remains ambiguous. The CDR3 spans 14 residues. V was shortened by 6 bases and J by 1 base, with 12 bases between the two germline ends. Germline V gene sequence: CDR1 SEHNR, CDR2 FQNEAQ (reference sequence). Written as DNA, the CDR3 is TGTGCCAGCAGTTCGGATGGTGGGAACACTGAAGCTTTCTTT. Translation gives CASSSDGGNTEAFF.

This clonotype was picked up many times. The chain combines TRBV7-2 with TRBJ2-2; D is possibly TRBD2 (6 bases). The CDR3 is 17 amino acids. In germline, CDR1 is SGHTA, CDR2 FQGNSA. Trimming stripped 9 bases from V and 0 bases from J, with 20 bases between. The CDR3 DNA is TGTGCCAGACGACCAGGGTGGAGGGCAGCGAACACCGGGGAGCTGTTTTTT. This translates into CARRPGWRAANTGELFF.

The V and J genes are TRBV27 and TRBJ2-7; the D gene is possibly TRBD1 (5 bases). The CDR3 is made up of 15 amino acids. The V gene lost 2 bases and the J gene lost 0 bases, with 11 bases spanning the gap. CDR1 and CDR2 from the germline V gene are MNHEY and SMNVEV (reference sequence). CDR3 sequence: CASSLLGQSSYEQYF. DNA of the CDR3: TGTGCCAGCAGTTTACTGGGGCAGAGCTCCTACGAGCAGTACTTC.

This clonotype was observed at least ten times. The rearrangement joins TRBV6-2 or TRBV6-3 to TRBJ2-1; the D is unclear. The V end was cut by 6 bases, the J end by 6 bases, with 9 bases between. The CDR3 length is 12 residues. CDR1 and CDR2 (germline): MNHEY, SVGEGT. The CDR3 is CASSRTANEQFF. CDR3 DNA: TGTGCCAGCAGCCGAACGGCCAATGAGCAGTTCTTC.

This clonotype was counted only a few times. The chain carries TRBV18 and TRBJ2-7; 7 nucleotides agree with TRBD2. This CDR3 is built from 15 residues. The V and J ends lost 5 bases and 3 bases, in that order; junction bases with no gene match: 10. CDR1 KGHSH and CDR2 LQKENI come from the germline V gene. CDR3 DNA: TGTGCCAGCTCAACTCGCGGGGGAGAGGACTACGAGCAGTACTTC. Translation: CASSTRGGEDYEQYF.

The CDR3 region is CSGGTGGYEQYF. The DNA of the CDR3 is TGCAGTGGCGGGACTGGGGGCTACGAGCAGTACTTC. V is TRBV20-1 and J is TRBJ2-7, with D maybe TRBD2 (6 bases). V lost 7 bases to trimming and J lost 3 bases, with 13 bases between them. The germline V gene encodes CDR1 DFQATT and CDR2 SNEGSKA (reference sequence). This CDR3 comprises 12 residues.